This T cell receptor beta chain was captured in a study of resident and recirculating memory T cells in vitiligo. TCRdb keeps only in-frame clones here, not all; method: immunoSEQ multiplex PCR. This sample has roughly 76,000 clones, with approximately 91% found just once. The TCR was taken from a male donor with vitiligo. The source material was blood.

In DNA, the CDR3 is TGTGCCAGTAGTGTACAGGGGGCTCCCTTCTCTGGGGCCAACGTCCTGACTTTC. It is translated as CASSVQGAPFSGANVLTF. The V call is TRBV19, the J call TRBJ2-6; TRBD1 aligns across 9 bases. CDR1 LNHDA and CDR2 SQIVND come from the germline V gene (reference sequence). The CDR3 consists of 18 residues. Trimming removed 5 bases from V and 0 bases from J; junction bases left unmatched: 8.